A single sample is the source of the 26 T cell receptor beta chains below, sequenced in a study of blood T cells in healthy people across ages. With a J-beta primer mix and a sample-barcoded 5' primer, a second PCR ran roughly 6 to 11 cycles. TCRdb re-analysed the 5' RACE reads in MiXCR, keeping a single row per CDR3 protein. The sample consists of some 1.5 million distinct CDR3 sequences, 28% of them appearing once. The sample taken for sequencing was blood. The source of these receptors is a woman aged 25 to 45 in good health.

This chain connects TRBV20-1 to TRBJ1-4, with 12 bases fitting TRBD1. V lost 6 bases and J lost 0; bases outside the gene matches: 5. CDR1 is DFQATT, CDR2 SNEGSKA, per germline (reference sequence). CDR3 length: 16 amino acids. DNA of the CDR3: TGCAGTGCCCCGGGACAGGGGGCTGCAACTAATGAAAAACTGTTTTTT. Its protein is CSAPGQGAATNEKLFF.

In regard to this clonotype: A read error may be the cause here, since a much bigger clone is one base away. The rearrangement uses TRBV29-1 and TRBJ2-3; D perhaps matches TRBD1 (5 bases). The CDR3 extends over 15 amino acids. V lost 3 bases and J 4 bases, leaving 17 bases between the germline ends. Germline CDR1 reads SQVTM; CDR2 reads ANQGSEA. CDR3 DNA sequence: TGCAGCGTTGAGGTGGTAGGGGTTTATGCAGATACGCAGTATTTT. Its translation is CSVEVVGVYADTQYF.

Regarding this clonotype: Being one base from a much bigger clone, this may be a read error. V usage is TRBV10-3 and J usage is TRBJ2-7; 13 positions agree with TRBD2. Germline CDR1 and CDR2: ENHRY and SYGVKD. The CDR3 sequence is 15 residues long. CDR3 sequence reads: CAISEGLAGVYGQYF. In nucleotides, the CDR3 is TGTGCCATCAGTGAGGGACTAGCGGGAGTCTACGGGCAGTACTTC.

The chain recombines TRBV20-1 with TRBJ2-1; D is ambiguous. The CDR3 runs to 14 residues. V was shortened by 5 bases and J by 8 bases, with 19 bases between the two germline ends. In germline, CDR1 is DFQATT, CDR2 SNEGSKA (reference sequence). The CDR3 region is CSAPAESRIHEQFF. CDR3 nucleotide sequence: TGCAGTGCTCCTGCGGAGTCCAGGATTCATGAGCAGTTCTTC.

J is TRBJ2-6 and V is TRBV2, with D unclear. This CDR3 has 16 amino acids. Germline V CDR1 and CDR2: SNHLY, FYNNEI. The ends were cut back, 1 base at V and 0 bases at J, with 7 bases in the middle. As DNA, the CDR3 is TGTGCCAGCAGTGAAGGGCTGAACTCTGGGGCCAACGTCCTGACTTTC. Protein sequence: CASSEGLNSGANVLTF.

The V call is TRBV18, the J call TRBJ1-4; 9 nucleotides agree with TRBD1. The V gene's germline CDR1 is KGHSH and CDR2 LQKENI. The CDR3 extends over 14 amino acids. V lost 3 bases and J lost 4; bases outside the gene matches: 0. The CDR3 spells CASSPTGGNEKLFF. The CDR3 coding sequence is TGTGCCAGCTCACCGACAGGGGGTAATGAAAAACTGTTTTTT.

The CDR3 region is CASSPRTSGSQTQYF. CDR3 DNA: TGTGCCAGCAGCCCCCGGACTAGCGGGAGTCAGACCCAGTACTTC. The chain couples TRBV7-2 to TRBJ2-5; TRBD2 agrees at 13 bases. Germline lookup yields CDR1 SGHTA and CDR2 FQGNSA. CDR3 length equals 15 residues. The V and J ends lost 5 bases and 6 bases, in that order; junction bases with no gene match: 6.

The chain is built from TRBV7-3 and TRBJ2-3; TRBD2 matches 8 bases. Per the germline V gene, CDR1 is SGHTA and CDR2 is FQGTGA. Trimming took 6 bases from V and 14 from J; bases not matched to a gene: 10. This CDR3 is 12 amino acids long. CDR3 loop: CASSLSGERAYF. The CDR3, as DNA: TGTGCCAGCAGTCTTAGCGGGGAGCGAGCGTATTTT.

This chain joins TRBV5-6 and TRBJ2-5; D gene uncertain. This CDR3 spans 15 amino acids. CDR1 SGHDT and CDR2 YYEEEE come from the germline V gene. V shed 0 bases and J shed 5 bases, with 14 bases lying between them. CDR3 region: CASSLAREGMETQYF. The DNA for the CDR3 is TGTGCCAGCAGCTTGGCAAGGGAAGGGATGGAGACCCAGTACTTC.

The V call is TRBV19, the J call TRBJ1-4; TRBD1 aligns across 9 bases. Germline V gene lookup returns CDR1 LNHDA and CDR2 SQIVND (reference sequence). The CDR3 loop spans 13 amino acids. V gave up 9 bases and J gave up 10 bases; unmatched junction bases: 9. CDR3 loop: CASSGTGTRKLFF. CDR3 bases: TGTGCCAGCTCCGGGACAGGGACCCGAAAACTGTTTTTT.

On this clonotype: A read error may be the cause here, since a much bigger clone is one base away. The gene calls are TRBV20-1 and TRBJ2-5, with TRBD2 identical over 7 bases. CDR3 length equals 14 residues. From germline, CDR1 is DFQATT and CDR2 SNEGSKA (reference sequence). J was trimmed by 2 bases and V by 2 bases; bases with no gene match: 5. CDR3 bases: TGCAGTGCTAGACCCGGGGGGTTGCAAGAGACCCAGTACTTC. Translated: CSARPGGLQETQYF.

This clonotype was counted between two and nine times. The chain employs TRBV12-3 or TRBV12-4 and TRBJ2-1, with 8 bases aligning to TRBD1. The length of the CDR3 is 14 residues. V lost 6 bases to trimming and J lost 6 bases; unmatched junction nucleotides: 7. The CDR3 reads CASSSRDRLNEQFF. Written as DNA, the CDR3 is TGTGCCAGCAGCTCCCGGGACAGGCTCAATGAGCAGTTCTTC.

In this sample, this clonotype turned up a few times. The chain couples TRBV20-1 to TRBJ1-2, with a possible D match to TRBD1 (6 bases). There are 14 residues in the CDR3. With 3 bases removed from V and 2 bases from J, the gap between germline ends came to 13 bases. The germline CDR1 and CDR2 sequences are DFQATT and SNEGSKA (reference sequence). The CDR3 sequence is CSARMRTENYGYTF. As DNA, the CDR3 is TGCAGTGCTAGGATGCGGACAGAGAACTATGGCTACACCTTC.

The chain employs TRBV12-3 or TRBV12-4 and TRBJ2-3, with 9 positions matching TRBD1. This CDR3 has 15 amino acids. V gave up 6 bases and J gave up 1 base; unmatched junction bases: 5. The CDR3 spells CASRTGGVRTDTQYF. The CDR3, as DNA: TGTGCCAGCAGGACAGGGGGAGTACGCACAGATACGCAGTATTTT.

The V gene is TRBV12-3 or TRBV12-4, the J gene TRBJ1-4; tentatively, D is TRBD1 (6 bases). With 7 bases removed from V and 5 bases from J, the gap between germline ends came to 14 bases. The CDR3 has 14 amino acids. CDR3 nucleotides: TGTGCCAGCACCGATCGGACAGACAATGAAAAACTGTTTTTT. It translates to CASTDRTDNEKLFF.

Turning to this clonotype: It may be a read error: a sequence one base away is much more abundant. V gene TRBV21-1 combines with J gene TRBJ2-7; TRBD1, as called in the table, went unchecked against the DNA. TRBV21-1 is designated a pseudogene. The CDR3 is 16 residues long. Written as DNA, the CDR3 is TGTGCCAGCAGCAAACGGGGTGGGACAGGGCTTTACGAGCAGTACTTC. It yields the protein CASSKRGGTGLYEQYF.

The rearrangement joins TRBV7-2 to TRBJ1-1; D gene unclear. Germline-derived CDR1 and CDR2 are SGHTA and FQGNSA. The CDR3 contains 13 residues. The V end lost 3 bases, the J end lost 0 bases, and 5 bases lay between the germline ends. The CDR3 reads CASSFKLNTEAFF. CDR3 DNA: TGTGCCAGCAGCTTTAAATTGAACACTGAAGCTTTCTTT. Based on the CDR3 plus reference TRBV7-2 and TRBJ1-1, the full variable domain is GAGVSQSPSNKVTEKGKDVELRCDPISGHTALYWYRQSLGQGLEFLIYFQGNSAPDKSGLPSDRFSAERTGGSVSTLTIQRTQQEDSAVYLCASSFKLNTEAFFGQGTRLTVV.

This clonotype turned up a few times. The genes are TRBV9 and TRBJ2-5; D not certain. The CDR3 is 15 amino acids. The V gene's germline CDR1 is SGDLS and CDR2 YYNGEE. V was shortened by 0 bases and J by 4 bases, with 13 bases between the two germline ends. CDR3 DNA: TGTGCCAGCAGCGTAGGGGTAGGGCGTCGAGAGACCCAGTACTTC. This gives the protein CASSVGVGRRETQYF.

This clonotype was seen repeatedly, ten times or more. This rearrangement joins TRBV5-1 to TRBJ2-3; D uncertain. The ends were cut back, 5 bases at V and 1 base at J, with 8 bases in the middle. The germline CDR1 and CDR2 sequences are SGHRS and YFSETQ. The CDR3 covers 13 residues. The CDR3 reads CASSQSGTDTQYF. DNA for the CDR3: TGCGCCAGCAGTCAGTCCGGCACAGATACGCAGTATTTT.

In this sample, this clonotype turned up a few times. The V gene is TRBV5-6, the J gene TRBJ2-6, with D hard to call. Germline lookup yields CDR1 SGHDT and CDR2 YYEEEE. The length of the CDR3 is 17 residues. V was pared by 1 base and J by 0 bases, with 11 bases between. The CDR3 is CASSLFSARSGANVLTF. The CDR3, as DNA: TGTGCCAGCAGCTTGTTCAGTGCTCGCTCTGGGGCCAACGTCCTGACTTTC.

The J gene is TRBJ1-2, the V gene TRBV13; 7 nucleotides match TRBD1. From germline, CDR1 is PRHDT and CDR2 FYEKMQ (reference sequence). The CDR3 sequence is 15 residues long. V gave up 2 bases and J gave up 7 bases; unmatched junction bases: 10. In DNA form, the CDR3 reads TGTGCCAGCAGCTTAAGGGGGCAGGTTGGCAGTGGCTACACCTTC. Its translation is CASSLRGQVGSGYTF. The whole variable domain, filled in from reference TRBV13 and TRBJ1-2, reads AAGVIQSPRHLIKEKRETATLKCYPIPRHDTVYWYQQGPGQDPQFLISFYEKMQSDKGSIPDRFSAQQFSDYHSELNMSSLELGDSALYFCASSLRGQVGSGYTFGSGTRLTVV.

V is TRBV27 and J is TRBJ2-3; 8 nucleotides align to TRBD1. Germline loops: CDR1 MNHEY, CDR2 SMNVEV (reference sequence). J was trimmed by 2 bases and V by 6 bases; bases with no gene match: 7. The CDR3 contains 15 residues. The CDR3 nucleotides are TGTGCCAGCAGCCCCTGGGGACAGGCCACAGATACGCAGTATTTT. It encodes CASSPWGQATDTQYF.

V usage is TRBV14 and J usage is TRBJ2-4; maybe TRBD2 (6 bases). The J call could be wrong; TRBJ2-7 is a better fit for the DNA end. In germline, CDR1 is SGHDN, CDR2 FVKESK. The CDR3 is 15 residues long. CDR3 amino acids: CASSQEWGDPYEQYF. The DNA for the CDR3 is TGTGCCAGCAGCCAAGAGTGGGGGGACCCCTACGAGCAGTACTTC.

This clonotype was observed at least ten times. CDR3 bases: TGTGCCAGCAGTTCTTACAGGCAAGAGACCCAGTACTTC. It is translated as CASSSYRQETQYF. The chain uses TRBV2 and TRBJ2-5, with D perhaps matching TRBD1 (5 bases). The CDR3 has 13 residues. The germline V gene has CDR1 SNHLY and CDR2 FYNNEI. Trimming removed 5 bases at V and 2 bases at J, with 9 bases between.

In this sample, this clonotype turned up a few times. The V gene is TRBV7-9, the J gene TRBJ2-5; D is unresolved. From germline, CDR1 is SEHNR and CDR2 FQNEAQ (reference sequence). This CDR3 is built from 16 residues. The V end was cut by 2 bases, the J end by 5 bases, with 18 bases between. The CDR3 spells CASSLMASVRSETQYF. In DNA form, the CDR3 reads TGTGCCAGCAGCTTAATGGCCAGCGTTAGGTCGGAGACCCAGTACTTC. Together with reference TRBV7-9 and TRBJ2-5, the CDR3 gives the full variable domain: DTGVSQNPRHKITKRGQNVTFRCDPISEHNRLYWYRQTLGQGPEFLTYFQNEAQLEKSRLLSDRFSAERPKGSFSTLEIQRTEQGDSAMYLCASSLMASVRSETQYFGPGTRLLVL.

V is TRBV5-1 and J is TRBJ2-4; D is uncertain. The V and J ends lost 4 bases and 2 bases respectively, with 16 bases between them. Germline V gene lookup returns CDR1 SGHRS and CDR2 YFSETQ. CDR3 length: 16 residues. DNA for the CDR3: TGCGCCAGCAGCACGAACCCAACATCCACCAAAAACATTCAGTACTTC. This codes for CASSTNPTSTKNIQYF.